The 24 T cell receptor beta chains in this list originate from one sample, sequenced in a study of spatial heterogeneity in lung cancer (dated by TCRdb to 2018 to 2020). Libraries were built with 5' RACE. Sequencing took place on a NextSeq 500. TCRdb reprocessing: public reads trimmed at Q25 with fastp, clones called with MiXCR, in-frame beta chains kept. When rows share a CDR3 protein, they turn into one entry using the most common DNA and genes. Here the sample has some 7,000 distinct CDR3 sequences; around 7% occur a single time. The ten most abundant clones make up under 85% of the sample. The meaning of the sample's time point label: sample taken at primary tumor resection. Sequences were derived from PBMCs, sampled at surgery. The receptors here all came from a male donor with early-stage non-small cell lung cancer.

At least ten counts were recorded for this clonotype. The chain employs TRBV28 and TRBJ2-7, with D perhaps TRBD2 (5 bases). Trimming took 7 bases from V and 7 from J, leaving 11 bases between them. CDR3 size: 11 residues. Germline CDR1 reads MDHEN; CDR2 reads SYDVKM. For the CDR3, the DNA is TGTGCCAGCACCTCTTCGGGGGAGCAGTACGTC. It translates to CASTSSGEQYV.

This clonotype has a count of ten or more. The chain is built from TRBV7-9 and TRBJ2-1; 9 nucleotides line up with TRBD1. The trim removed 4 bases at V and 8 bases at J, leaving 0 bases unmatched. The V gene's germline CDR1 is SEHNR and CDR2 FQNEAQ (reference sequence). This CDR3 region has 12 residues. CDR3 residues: CASSWTGDEQFF. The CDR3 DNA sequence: TGTGCCAGCAGCTGGACAGGGGATGAGCAGTTCTTC.

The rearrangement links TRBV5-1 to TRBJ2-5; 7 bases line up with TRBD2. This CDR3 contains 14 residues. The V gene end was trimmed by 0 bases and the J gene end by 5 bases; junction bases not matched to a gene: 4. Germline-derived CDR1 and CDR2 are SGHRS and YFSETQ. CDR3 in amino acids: CASSLAHGGETQYF. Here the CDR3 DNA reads TGCGCCAGCAGCTTGGCACACGGGGGGGAGACCCAGTACTTC.

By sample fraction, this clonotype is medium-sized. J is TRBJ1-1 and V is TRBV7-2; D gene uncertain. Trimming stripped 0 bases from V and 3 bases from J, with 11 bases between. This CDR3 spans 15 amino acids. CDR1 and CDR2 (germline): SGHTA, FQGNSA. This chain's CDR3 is CASSLAGLGYTEAFF. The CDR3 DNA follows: TGTGCCAGCAGCTTAGCGGGCTTGGGATACACTGAAGCTTTCTTT.

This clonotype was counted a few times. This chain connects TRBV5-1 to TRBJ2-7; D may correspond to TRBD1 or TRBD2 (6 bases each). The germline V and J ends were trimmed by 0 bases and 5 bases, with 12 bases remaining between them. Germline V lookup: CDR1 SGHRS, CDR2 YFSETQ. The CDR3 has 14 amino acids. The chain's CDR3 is CASSLGAGEDEQYV. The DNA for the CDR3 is TGCGCCAGCAGCTTGGGGGCAGGGGAGGACGAGCAGTACGTC.

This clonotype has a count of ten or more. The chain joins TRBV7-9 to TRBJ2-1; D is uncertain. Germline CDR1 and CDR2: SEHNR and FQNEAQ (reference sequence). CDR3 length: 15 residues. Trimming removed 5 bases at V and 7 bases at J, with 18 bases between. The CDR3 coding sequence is TGTGCCAGCAGCCCTACGTCCCCCGGGTGGAATGAGCAGTTCTTC. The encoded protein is CASSPTSPGWNEQFF.

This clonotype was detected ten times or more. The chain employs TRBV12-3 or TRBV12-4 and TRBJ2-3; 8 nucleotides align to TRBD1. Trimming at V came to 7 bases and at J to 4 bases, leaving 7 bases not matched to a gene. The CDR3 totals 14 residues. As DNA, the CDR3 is TGTGCCAGCAACTGGGCAGGGGGCCCAGATACGCAGTATTTT. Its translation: CASNWAGGPDTQYF.

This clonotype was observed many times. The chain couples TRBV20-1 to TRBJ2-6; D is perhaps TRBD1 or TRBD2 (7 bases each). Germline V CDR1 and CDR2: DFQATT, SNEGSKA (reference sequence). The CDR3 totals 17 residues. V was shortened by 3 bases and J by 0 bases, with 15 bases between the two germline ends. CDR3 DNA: TGCAGTGCTAGCCCCAGGGGGGGGAGCTCTGGGGCCAACGTCCTGACTTTC. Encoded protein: CSASPRGGSSGANVLTF.

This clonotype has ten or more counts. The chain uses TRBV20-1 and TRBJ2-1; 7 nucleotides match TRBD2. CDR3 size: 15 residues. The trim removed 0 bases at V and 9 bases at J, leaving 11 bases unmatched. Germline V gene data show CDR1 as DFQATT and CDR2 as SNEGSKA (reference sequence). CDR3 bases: TGCAGTGCTAGAGACGGGGAGGGCAACTTTGGTGAGCAGTTCTTC. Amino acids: CSARDGEGNFGEQFF.

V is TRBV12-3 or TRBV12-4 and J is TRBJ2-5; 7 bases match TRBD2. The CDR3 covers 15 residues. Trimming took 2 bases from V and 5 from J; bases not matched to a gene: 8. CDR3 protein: CASSLSGGAGETQYF. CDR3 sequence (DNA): TGTGCCAGCAGTTTATCTGGGGGAGCGGGGGAGACCCAGTACTTC.

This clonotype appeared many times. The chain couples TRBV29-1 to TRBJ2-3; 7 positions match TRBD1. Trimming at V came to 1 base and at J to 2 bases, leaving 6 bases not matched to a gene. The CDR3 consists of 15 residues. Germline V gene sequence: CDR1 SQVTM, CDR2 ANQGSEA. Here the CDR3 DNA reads TGCAGCGTTGAAGGGTATGAGGGGGCCACAGATACGCAGTATTTT. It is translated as CSVEGYEGATDTQYF.

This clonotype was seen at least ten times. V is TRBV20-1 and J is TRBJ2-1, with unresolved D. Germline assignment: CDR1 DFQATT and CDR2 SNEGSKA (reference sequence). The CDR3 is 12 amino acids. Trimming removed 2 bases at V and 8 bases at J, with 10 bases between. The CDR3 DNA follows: TGCAGTGCTAGAAGGCAGGTCGATGAGCAGTTCTTC. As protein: CSARRQVDEQFF.

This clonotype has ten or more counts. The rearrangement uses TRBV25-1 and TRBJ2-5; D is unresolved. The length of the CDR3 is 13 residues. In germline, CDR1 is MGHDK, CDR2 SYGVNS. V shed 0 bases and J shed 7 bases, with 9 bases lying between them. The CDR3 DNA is TGTGCCAGCAGTGAATATTTCGGTGGGACCCAGTACTTC. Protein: CASSEYFGGTQYF.

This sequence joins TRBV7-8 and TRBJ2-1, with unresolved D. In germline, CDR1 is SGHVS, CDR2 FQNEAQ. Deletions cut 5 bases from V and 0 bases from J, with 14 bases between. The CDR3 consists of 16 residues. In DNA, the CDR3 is TGTGCCAGCAGCCCGTCCATGGGTAGCTCCTACAATGAGCAGTTCTTC. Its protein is CASSPSMGSSYNEQFF.

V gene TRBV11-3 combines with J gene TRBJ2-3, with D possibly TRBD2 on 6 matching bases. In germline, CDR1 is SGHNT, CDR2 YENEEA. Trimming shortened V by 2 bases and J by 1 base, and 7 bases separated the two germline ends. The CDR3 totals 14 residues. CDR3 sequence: CASSLRRGTDTQYF. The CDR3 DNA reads TGTGCCAGCAGCTTACGGAGGGGCACAGATACGCAGTATTTT.

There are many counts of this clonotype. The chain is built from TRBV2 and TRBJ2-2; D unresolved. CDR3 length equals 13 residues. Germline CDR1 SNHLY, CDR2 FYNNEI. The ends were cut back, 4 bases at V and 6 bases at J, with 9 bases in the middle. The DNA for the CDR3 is TGTGCCAGCAGTGGAGAGGTCTCCGGGGAGCTGTTTTTT. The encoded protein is CASSGEVSGELFF.

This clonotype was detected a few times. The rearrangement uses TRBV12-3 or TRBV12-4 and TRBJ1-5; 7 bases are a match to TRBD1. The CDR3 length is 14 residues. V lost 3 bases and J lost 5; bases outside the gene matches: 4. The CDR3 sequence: CASSLRGLHQPQHF. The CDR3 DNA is TGTGCCAGCAGTTTGAGGGGGCTCCATCAGCCCCAGCATTTT.

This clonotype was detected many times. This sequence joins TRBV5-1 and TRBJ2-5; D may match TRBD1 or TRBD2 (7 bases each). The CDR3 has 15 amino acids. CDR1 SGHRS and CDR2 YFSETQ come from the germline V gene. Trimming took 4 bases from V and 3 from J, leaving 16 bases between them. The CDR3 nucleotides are TGCGCCAGCAGCAAGAACAGGGGAGGGGAAGAGACCCAGTACTTC. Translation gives CASSKNRGGEETQYF.

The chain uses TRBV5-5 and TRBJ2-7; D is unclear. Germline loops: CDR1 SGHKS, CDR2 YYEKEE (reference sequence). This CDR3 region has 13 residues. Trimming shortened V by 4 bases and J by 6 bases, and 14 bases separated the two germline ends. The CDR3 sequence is CASSPDLLGEQYF. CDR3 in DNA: TGTGCCAGCAGCCCGGACCTATTAGGCGAGCAGTACTTC.

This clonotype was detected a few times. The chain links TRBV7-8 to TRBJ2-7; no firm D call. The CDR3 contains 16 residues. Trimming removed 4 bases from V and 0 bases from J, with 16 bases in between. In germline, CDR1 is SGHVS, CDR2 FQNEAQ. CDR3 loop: CASSSIPRSASYEQYF. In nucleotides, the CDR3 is TGTGCCAGCAGCTCCATCCCAAGGAGCGCCTCCTACGAGCAGTACTTC. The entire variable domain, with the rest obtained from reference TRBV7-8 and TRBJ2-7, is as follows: GAGVSQSPRYKVAKRGQDVALRCDPISGHVSLFWYQQALGQGPEFLTYFQNEAQLDKSGLPSDRFFAERPEGSVSTLKIQRTQQEDSAVYLCASSSIPRSASYEQYFGPGTRLTVT.

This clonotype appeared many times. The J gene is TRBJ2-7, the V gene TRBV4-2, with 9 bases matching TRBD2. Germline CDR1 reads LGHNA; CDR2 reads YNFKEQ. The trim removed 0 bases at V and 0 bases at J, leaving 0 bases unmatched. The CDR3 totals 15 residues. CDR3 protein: CASSQDSGSSYEQYF. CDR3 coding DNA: TGTGCCAGCAGCCAAGATAGCGGGAGCTCCTACGAGCAGTACTTC.

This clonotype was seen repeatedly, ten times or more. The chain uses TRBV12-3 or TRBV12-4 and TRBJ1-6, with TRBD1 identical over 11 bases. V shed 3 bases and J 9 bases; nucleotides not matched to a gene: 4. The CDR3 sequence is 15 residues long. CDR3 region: CASSLGQGVGSPLHF. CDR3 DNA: TGTGCCAGCAGTTTGGGACAGGGGGTTGGTTCACCCCTCCACTTT.

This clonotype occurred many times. The CDR3 region is CASSLAQGTDTQYF. CDR3 DNA sequence: TGCGCCAGCAGCTTGGCCCAGGGCACAGATACGCAGTATTTT. This chain uses TRBV5-1 with TRBJ2-3, with D hard to call. The CDR3 runs to 14 residues. V was shortened by 0 bases and J by 1 base, with 6 bases between the two germline ends. CDR1 and CDR2 from the germline V gene are SGHRS and YFSETQ.

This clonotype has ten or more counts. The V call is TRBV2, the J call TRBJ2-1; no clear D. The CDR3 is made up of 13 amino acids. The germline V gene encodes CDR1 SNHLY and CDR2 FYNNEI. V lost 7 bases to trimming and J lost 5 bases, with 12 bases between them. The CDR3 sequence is CASKIRKDNEQFF. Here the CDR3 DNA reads TGTGCCAGCAAGATTAGGAAAGACAATGAGCAGTTCTTC.